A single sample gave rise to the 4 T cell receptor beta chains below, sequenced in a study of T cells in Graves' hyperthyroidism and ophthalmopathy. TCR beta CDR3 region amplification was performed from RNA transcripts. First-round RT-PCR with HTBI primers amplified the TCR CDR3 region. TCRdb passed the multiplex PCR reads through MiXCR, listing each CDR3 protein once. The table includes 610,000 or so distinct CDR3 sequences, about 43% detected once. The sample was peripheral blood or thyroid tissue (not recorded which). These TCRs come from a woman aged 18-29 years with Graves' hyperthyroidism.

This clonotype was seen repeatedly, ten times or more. CDR3 bases: TGTGCCAGCAGCTTAGACAGGGGGGCGGGTCAGCCCCAGCATTTT. Its protein product is CASSLDRGAGQPQHF. The V and J genes are TRBV7-8 and TRBJ1-5; 8 positions agree with TRBD1. CDR3 length equals 15 residues. Germline loops: CDR1 SGHVS, CDR2 FQNEAQ. After removal of 1 base from V and 6 bases from J, the junction contained 5 bases not matched to a gene.

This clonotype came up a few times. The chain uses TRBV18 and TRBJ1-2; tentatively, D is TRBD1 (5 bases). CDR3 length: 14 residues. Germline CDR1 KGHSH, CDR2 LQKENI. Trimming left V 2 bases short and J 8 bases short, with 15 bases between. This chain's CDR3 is CASSPVGQGGGYTF. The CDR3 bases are TGTGCCAGCTCACCAGTGGGCCAGGGCGGCGGCTACACCTTC.

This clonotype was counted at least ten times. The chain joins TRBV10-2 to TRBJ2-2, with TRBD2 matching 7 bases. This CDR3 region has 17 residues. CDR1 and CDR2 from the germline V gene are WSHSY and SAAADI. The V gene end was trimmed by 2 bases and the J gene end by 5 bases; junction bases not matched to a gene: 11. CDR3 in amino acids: CASSEVVTSLRTGELFF. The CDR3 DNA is TGCGCCAGCAGTGAGGTTGTGACTAGCCTTAGGACCGGGGAGCTGTTTTTT.

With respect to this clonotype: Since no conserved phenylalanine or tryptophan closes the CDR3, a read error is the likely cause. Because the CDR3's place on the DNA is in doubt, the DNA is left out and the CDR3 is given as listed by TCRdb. This chain's CDR3 is CASGSGLLSGANVLVL. The V and J genes are TRBV7-6 and TRBJ2-6; TRBD2, the table's D call, lacks a check against the DNA. The CDR3 extends over 16 residues, inclusive of both ends. CDR1 and CDR2 (germline): SGHVS, FNYEAQ.